This entry lists 18 T cell receptor beta chains sequenced from one sample in a study of blood T cells in healthy people across ages (dated by TCRdb to between 2014 and 2017). The protocol used for the library was 5' RACE. The sequencer listed for this sample is Illumina HiSeq 2500. The second PCR ran for about 6 to 12 cycles and used a J-beta primer mix along with a sample-barcoded 5' primer. TCRdb reanalyzed the raw reads on its own, using fastp at Q25 for trimming and MiXCR for clone calling, and kept in-frame beta chains. All rows with the same CDR3 protein become a single entry with the most common DNA and genes. This sample comprises around 1,000,000 distinct CDR3 sequences, under 30% of them detected only once. The ten biggest clones cover less than 0.85% of the sample. The same data also contributed to another study, on T cells of mothers and their children.

The sample taken for sequencing was blood. These receptors all come from a girl aged 2-10 years in good health.

The J gene is TRBJ1-1, the V gene TRBV5-1; D gene ambiguous. V gave up 1 base and J gave up 8 bases, with 12 bases separating them. Looked up from germline, CDR1 is SGHRS and CDR2 is YFSETQ. CDR3 length: 13 amino acids. DNA of the CDR3: TGCGCCAGCAGCTTGAGCCAGCAAGGGGAAGCTTTCTTT. Protein sequence: CASSLSQQGEAFF.

The chain uses TRBV5-1 and TRBJ2-1; TRBD1 matches at 7 bases. With 0 bases clipped from V and 10 bases from J, the junction kept 1 base outside the gene matches. Germline CDR1 and CDR2: SGHRS and YFSETQ. The CDR3 is 12 amino acids. CDR3 sequence (DNA): TGCGCCAGCAGCTTGGAGGGACAGGAGCAGTTCTTC. Its protein product is CASSLEGQEQFF.

The genes are TRBV4-2 and TRBJ2-1; 12 bases line up with TRBD2. The trim removed 1 base at V and 7 bases at J, leaving 5 bases unmatched. The CDR3 consists of 16 residues. The germline V gene encodes CDR1 LGHNA and CDR2 YNFKEQ. CDR3 residues: CASSQGGGTSGNEQFF. As DNA, the CDR3 is TGTGCCAGCAGCCAAGGGGGGGGGACTAGCGGGAATGAGCAGTTCTTC.

This chain uses TRBV29-1 with TRBJ1-2; 8 positions match TRBD1. The V and J ends lost 4 bases and 5 bases, in that order; junction bases with no gene match: 6. The germline gives CDR1 SQVTM, CDR2 ANQGSEA. The CDR3 extends over 13 amino acids. DNA of the CDR3: TGCAGCGTTGGAGGACAGGGCCTATATGGCTACACCTTC. Amino acid sequence: CSVGGQGLYGYTF.

The gene calls are TRBV7-2 and TRBJ2-1, with 11 bases lining up with TRBD2. J lost 8 bases, V lost 5 bases, and 8 bases had no gene match. Per germline, CDR1 SGHTA and CDR2 FQGNSA. The CDR3 sequence is 15 residues long. The CDR3 nucleotides read TGTGCCAGCAGCGCCGTTAGCGGGGGGGCAGATGAGCAGTTCTTC. It codes for CASSAVSGGADEQFF.

The chain is built from TRBV20-1 and TRBJ2-5; maybe TRBD2 (5 bases). The last part of the DNA fits TRBJ2-1 better; the J call may be wrong. The CDR3 runs 14 residues. The germline V gene has CDR1 DFQATT and CDR2 SNEGSKA (reference sequence). DNA for the CDR3: TGCAGTGCTAGTCGGCTAGCCTCGGGCAATGAGCAGTTCTTC. Encoded protein: CSASRLASGNEQFF.

This clonotype has more than one count but fewer than ten. The chain is built from TRBV15 and TRBJ2-4, with D uncertain. Trimming removed 4 bases at V and 0 bases at J, with 13 bases between. The CDR3 runs 16 residues. In germline, CDR1 is LNHNV, CDR2 YYDKDF (reference sequence). As DNA, the CDR3 is TGTGCCACCAGCAAAGTGCTGAGACTAGCCAAAAACATTCAGTACTTC. Translated: CATSKVLRLAKNIQYF.

The CDR3 loop reads CASSTLGNDGGKNIQYF. In DNA form, the CDR3 reads TGCGCCAGCAGCACCCTGGGGAATGACGGCGGCAAAAACATTCAGTACTTC. V and J are TRBV5-1 and TRBJ2-4; D uncertain. Trimming removed 4 bases from V and 3 bases from J, with 20 bases in between. Germline V gene data show CDR1 as SGHRS and CDR2 as YFSETQ. The CDR3 length is 17 residues.

The chain couples TRBV27 to TRBJ1-3, with a weak D call TRBD1 (5 bases). CDR1 MNHEY and CDR2 SMNVEV come from the germline V gene (reference sequence). This CDR3 has 14 amino acids. The V end was cut by 3 bases, the J end by 2 bases, with 8 bases between. The CDR3 region is CASSFKGTGNTIYF. CDR3 nucleotide sequence: TGTGCCAGCAGTTTCAAGGGGACTGGAAACACCATATATTTT.

This clonotype came up a few times. The V call is TRBV4-1, the J call TRBJ1-3; D not resolved. The CDR3 has 16 residues. Germline V gene lookup returns CDR1 MGHRA and CDR2 YSYEKL. Trimming left V 1 base short and J 8 bases short, with 18 bases between. CDR3 residues: CASSQVGKLVVHTIYF. CDR3 DNA sequence: TGCGCCAGCAGCCAAGTGGGGAAGCTTGTAGTTCACACCATATATTTT.

This clonotype was seen a few times. V usage is TRBV5-1 and J usage is TRBJ2-5; D possibly matches TRBD1 or TRBD2 (5 bases each). Germline CDR1 SGHRS, CDR2 YFSETQ. V was clipped by 0 bases and J by 4 bases, with 13 bases between them. This CDR3 is built from 15 residues. The CDR3 is CASSLGQGAPETQYF. CDR3 DNA sequence: TGCGCCAGCAGCTTGGGCCAGGGAGCACCAGAGACCCAGTACTTC.

This clonotype was observed a few times. A read error may account for a junction end that differs from germline. This rearrangement joins TRBV20-1 to TRBJ1-1; D is ambiguous. There are 14 residues in the CDR3. The germline V gene encodes CDR1 DFQATT and CDR2 SNEGSKA (reference sequence). Written as DNA, the CDR3 is TGCAGTGTAAACTCGTGGGCGTCGAACGCTGAAGCTTTCTTT. Translation: CSVNSWASNAEAFF.

The DNA for the CDR3 is TGTGCCAGCAGAGTAACCGGGACAGGGCTTTCTGGGGCCAACGTCCTGACTTTC. It encodes CASRVTGTGLSGANVLTF. The chain recombines TRBV6-1 with TRBJ2-6; 9 nucleotides align to TRBD1. Germline V gene data show CDR1 as MNHNS and CDR2 as SASEGT. Germline trimming cut 6 bases from V and 1 base from J; bases unmatched to any gene: 10. This CDR3 spans 18 amino acids.

This clonotype has a handful of counts. The chain recombines TRBV29-1 with TRBJ1-1; 7 bases line up with TRBD1. Germline CDR1 is SQVTM and CDR2 is ANQGSEA. With V trimmed by 0 bases and J by 8 bases, 3 bases remained unmatched. The CDR3 has 12 residues. CDR3 DNA sequence: TGCAGCGTTGAAGAAGGGACAGAGGAAGCTTTCTTT. Its translation is CSVEEGTEEAFF.

In this sample, this clonotype turned up a few times. In nucleotides, the CDR3 is TGTGCCAGCAGCCAAGATTGGGGAATCAACACAGATACGCAGTATTTT. It yields the protein CASSQDWGINTDTQYF. The chain combines TRBV3-1 with TRBJ2-3; D is unresolved. This CDR3 spans 16 amino acids. Trimming cost V 0 bases and J 2 bases, with 12 bases left between them. In germline, CDR1 is LGHDT, CDR2 YNNKEL (reference sequence).

This clonotype was seen more than once but under ten times. J is TRBJ2-1 and V is TRBV5-6, with a tentative D call TRBD2 (5 bases). The germline gives CDR1 SGHDT, CDR2 YYEEEE. This CDR3 is built from 14 residues. Trimming took 3 bases from V and 4 from J, leaving 11 bases between them. The CDR3 sequence: CASSWTWTYNEQFF. The CDR3 region has the DNA TGTGCCAGCAGCTGGACCTGGACTTACAATGAGCAGTTCTTC.

This clonotype was detected a few times. The V call is TRBV7-9, the J call TRBJ2-5; D could derive from TRBD1 or TRBD2 (6 bases each). The V end lost 1 base, the J end lost 5 bases, and 14 bases lay between the germline ends. Looked up from germline, CDR1 is SEHNR and CDR2 is FQNEAQ (reference sequence). The CDR3 extends over 15 amino acids. CDR3 amino acids: CASSLEGGIGETQYF. The CDR3, as DNA: TGTGCCAGCAGCTTAGAGGGGGGTATTGGGGAGACCCAGTACTTC.

This clonotype showed up many times. This sequence joins TRBV12-3 or TRBV12-4 and TRBJ2-1; TRBD2 agrees at 7 bases. The CDR3 has 12 amino acids. V lost 7 bases and J lost 9; bases outside the gene matches: 6. CDR3 sequence reads: CASTPGGGEQFF. CDR3 sequence (DNA): TGTGCCAGCACCCCGGGAGGAGGTGAGCAGTTCTTC.